These T cell receptor beta chains were read from a single sample in a study of control samples from healthy donors and cancer patients. Sequenced by immunoSEQ multiplex PCR; TCRdb stores in-frame clones only, minus some. The table lists about 130,000 clones, roughly 92% of them singletons. Material for sequencing was blood. Receptors originate from a man between 18 and 35 years old in good health. Each CDR3 is given with its conserved first and last residue. The order of the fields is D gene, V gene, J gene, clone size, CDR3 protein, CDR3 DNA. D genes are given only for firm matches. Size is omitted from some rows. Given values are once, few, many or a class for expanded clones.

D gene: TRBD1; V gene: TRBV5-1; J gene: TRBJ2-3; clone size: -; CDR3 protein: CASRRTGDTDTQYF; CDR3 DNA: TGCGCCAGCAGAAGGACAGGGGATACAGATACGCAGTATTTT
D gene: -; V gene: TRBV19; J gene: TRBJ1-5; clone size: -; CDR3 protein: CASRTPYSNQPQHF; CDR3 DNA: TGTGCCAGTAGGACACCGTATAGCAATCAGCCCCAGCATTTT
D gene: -; V gene: TRBV18; J gene: TRBJ1-6; clone size: -; CDR3 protein: CASSPLGQGGNSPLHF; CDR3 DNA: TGTGCCAGCTCACCCCTAGGGCAGGGTGGGAATTCACCCCTCCACTTT
D gene: -; V gene: TRBV15; J gene: TRBJ1-6; clone size: -; CDR3 protein: CATSRRIGQSSYNSPLHF; CDR3 DNA: TGTGCCACCAGCAGACGAATAGGACAAAGCTCCTATAATTCACCCCTCCACTTT
D gene: TRBD1; V gene: TRBV2; J gene: TRBJ1-4; clone size: -; CDR3 protein: CASSADRGDEKLFF; CDR3 DNA: TGTGCCAGCAGTGCAGACAGGGGAGACGAAAAACTGTTTTTT
D gene: TRBD1; V gene: TRBV3-1/TRBV3-2; J gene: TRBJ1-2; clone size: -; CDR3 protein: CASSQAPGGTYSGYTF; CDR3 DNA: TGTGCCAGCAGCCAAGCGCCAGGGGGGACCTATAGCGGCTACACCTTC
D gene: TRBD1; V gene: TRBV6-5; J gene: TRBJ2-3; clone size: -; CDR3 protein: CAAGVGTGTDTQYF; CDR3 DNA: TGTGCCGCAGGGGTCGGGACAGGCACAGATACGCAGTATTTT
D gene: -; V gene: TRBV5-6; J gene: TRBJ1-1; clone size: -; CDR3 protein: CASSLGLGVNTEAFF; CDR3 DNA: TGTGCCAGCAGCTTGGGTTTAGGGGTTAACACTGAAGCTTTCTTT
D gene: TRBD1; V gene: TRBV19; J gene: TRBJ2-7; clone size: -; CDR3 protein: CASSIRTGTSYEQYF; CDR3 DNA: TGTGCCAGTAGTATCCGGACAGGGACCTCCTACGAGCAGTACTTC
D gene: -; V gene: TRBV2; J gene: TRBJ1-2; clone size: once; CDR3 protein: CASDGEGTYGYTF; CDR3 DNA: TGTGCCAGCGACGGGGAGGGCACTTATGGCTACACCTTC
D gene: -; V gene: TRBV10-3; J gene: TRBJ1-2; clone size: -; CDR3 protein: CAISESEGINYGYTF; CDR3 DNA: TGTGCCATCAGTGAGTCGGAAGGTATAAACTATGGCTACACCTTC
D gene: -; V gene: TRBV9; J gene: TRBJ1-3; clone size: few; CDR3 protein: CASSKGQRNTIYF; CDR3 DNA: TGTGCCAGCAGCAAGGGACAACGAAACACCATATATTTT
D gene: -; V gene: TRBV16; J gene: TRBJ1-3; clone size: -; CDR3 protein: CASSQARASGNTIYF; CDR3 DNA: TGTGCCAGCAGCCAGGCCAGGGCCTCTGGAAACACCATATATTTT
D gene: -; V gene: TRBV2; J gene: TRBJ1-4; clone size: -; CDR3 protein: CASSEQAATNEKLFF; CDR3 DNA: TGTGCCAGCAGTGAACAGGCTGCAACTAATGAAAAACTGTTTTTT
D gene: TRBD2; V gene: TRBV5-6; J gene: TRBJ2-1; clone size: -; CDR3 protein: CASSFIGLAGNEQFF; CDR3 DNA: TGTGCCAGCAGCTTCATTGGACTAGCAGGAAATGAGCAGTTCTTC
D gene: TRBD2; V gene: TRBV5-1; J gene: TRBJ2-3; clone size: -; CDR3 protein: CASSLDSGGDPDTQYF; CDR3 DNA: TGCGCCAGCAGCTTGGACAGCGGGGGGGATCCAGATACGCAGTATTTT
D gene: -; V gene: TRBV19; J gene: TRBJ2-2; clone size: -; CDR3 protein: CASTPAGTENTGELFF; CDR3 DNA: TGTGCCAGTACTCCAGCCGGGACGGAGAACACCGGGGAGCTGTTTTTT
D gene: -; V gene: TRBV21-1; J gene: TRBJ2-6; clone size: -; CDR3 protein: CASSSRTDRISGANVLTF; CDR3 DNA: TGTGCCAGCAGCTCCCGGACAGACCGAATCTCTGGGGCCAACGTCCTGACTTTC
D gene: TRBD1; V gene: TRBV5-1; J gene: TRBJ2-7; clone size: once; CDR3 protein: CASSLGDRSSEQYF; CDR3 DNA: TGCGCCAGCAGCTTGGGGGACAGAAGCTCCGAGCAGTACTTC
D gene: -; V gene: TRBV3-1/TRBV3-2; J gene: TRBJ2-7; clone size: -; CDR3 protein: CASSQGGGPSPLEQYF; CDR3 DNA: TGTGCCAGCAGCCAAGGGGGGGGCCCCTCTCCTCTCGAGCAGTACTTC
D gene: TRBD2; V gene: TRBV24-1; J gene: TRBJ2-1; clone size: -; CDR3 protein: CATSDQSGARNEQFF; CDR3 DNA: TGTGCCACCAGTGACCAAAGCGGGGCCCGCAATGAGCAGTTCTTC
D gene: -; V gene: TRBV5-4; J gene: TRBJ2-3; clone size: -; CDR3 protein: CASSSWTTDTQYF; CDR3 DNA: TGTGCCAGCAGCTCCTGGACTACAGATACGCAGTATTTT
D gene: TRBD1; V gene: TRBV11-2; J gene: TRBJ2-3; clone size: -; CDR3 protein: CASSDRARDTQYF; CDR3 DNA: TGTGCCAGCAGCGACAGGGCGCGGGATACGCAGTATTTT
D gene: -; V gene: TRBV12-3/TRBV12-4; J gene: TRBJ1-3; clone size: -; CDR3 protein: CASSFSGNTIYF; CDR3 DNA: TGTGCCAGCAGTTTTTCCGGTAACACCATATATTTT
D gene: -; V gene: TRBV11-3; J gene: TRBJ2-3; clone size: -; CDR3 protein: CASSHMGGGTSGGTDTQYF; CDR3 DNA: TGTGCCAGCAGCCACATGGGAGGTGGGACATCCGGCGGCACAGATACGCAGTATTTT
D gene: -; V gene: TRBV9; J gene: TRBJ2-2; clone size: -; CDR3 protein: CASSVGLRMGELFF; CDR3 DNA: TGTGCCAGCAGCGTAGGACTGCGAATGGGGGAGCTGTTTTTT
D gene: TRBD1; V gene: TRBV19; J gene: TRBJ1-2; clone size: -; CDR3 protein: CASSSTGGYGYTF; CDR3 DNA: TGTGCCAGTAGTAGTACAGGGGGCTATGGCTACACCTTC
D gene: -; V gene: TRBV7-9; J gene: TRBJ1-2; clone size: -; CDR3 protein: CASSPVGVYGYTF; CDR3 DNA: TGTGCCAGCAGCCCAGTCGGGGTCTATGGCTACACCTTC
D gene: -; V gene: TRBV9; J gene: TRBJ1-1; clone size: -; CDR3 protein: CASSVDVRGNTEAFF; CDR3 DNA: TGTGCCAGCAGCGTAGATGTTAGGGGTAACACTGAAGCTTTCTTT
D gene: -; V gene: TRBV6-6; J gene: TRBJ2-3; clone size: -; CDR3 protein: CASSKMGDTQYF; CDR3 DNA: TGTGCCAGCAGCAAAATGGGAGATACGCAGTATTTT
D gene: -; V gene: TRBV14; J gene: TRBJ1-1; clone size: -; CDR3 protein: CASSPPPGHNTEAFF; CDR3 DNA: TGTGCCAGCAGCCCCCCCCCGGGACATAACACTGAAGCTTTCTTT
D gene: -; V gene: TRBV19; J gene: TRBJ2-5; clone size: -; CDR3 protein: CASSIAGGAETQYF; CDR3 DNA: TGTGCCAGTAGTATAGCAGGAGGGGCAGAGACCCAGTACTTC
D gene: TRBD1; V gene: TRBV11-1; J gene: TRBJ2-3; clone size: -; CDR3 protein: CASSLEGQGFMDTQYF; CDR3 DNA: TGTGCCAGCAGCTTAGAGGGACAGGGTTTCATGGATACGCAGTATTTT
D gene: -; V gene: TRBV15; J gene: TRBJ1-3; clone size: -; CDR3 protein: CATSRDRLSGNTIYF; CDR3 DNA: TGTGCCACCAGCAGAGACAGACTCTCTGGAAACACCATATATTTT
D gene: TRBD1; V gene: TRBV13; J gene: TRBJ2-3; clone size: -; CDR3 protein: CASSLARTGGSGTDTQYF; CDR3 DNA: TGTGCCAGCAGCTTAGCCCGCACAGGGGGCAGCGGCACAGATACGCAGTATTTT
D gene: -; V gene: TRBV10-1; J gene: TRBJ1-2; clone size: once; CDR3 protein: CASRIFYGYTF; CDR3 DNA: TGCGCCAGCAGAATCTTTTATGGCTACACCTTC